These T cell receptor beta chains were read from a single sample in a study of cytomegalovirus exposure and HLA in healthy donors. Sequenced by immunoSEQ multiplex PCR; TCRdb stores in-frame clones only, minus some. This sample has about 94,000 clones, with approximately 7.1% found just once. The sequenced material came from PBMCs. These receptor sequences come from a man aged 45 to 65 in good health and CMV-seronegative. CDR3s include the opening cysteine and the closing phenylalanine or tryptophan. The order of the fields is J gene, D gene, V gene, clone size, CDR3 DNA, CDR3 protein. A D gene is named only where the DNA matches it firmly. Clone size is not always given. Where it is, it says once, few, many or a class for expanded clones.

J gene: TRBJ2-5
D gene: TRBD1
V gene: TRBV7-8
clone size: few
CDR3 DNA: TGTGCCAGCAGCTTAGACAGGGGTGAGACCCAGTACTTC
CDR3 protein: CASSLDRGETQYF

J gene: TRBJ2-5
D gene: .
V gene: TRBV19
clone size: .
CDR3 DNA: TGTGCCAGTAGGGATAGGGGGGAGGGCCAAGAGACCCAGTACTTC
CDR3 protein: CASRDRGEGQETQYF

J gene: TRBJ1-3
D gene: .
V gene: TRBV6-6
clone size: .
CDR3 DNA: TGTGTTGCCCAGGGGAGCTCTGGAAACACCATATATTTT
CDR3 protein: CVAQGSSGNTIYF

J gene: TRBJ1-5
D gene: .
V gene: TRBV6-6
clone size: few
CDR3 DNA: TGTGCCAGCAGTTACGGGGGGTTGAATCAGCCCCAGCATTTT
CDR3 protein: CASSYGGLNQPQHF

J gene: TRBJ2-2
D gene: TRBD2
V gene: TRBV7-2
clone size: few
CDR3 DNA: TGTGCCAGCAGCTTAGTCAGCGGGGCCACCGGGGAGCTGTTTTTT
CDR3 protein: CASSLVSGATGELFF

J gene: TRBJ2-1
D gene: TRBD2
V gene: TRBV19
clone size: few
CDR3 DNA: TGTGCCAGTTCGACTAGCGGGGGGGCCGATGAGCAGTTCTTC
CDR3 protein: CASSTSGGADEQFF

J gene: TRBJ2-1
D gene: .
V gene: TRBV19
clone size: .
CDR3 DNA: TGTGCCAGTAGTCCCGGATGGGGCCGCTCCTACAATGAGCAGTTCTTC
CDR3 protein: CASSPGWGRSYNEQFF

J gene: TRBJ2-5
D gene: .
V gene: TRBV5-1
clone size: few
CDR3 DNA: TGCGCCAGCAGCAATCTCCGGGACAGAGGGGAGGCCCAGTACTTC
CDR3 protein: CASSNLRDRGEAQYF

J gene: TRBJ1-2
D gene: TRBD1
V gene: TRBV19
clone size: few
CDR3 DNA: TGTGCCAGTAGTCGAGGACAGGGGGACTATGGCTACACCTTC
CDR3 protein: CASSRGQGDYGYTF

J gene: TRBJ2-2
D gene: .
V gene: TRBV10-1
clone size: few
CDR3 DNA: TGCGCCAGCATGAGTCCAGGGACCGGGGAGCTGTTTTTT
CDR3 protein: CASMSPGTGELFF

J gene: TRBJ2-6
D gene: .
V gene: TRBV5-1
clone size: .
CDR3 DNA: TGCGCCAGCAGCTTGATGGGAGTGACATCTGGGGCCAACGTCCTGACTTTC
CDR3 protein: CASSLMGVTSGANVLTF

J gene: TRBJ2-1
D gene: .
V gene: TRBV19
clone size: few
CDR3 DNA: TGTGCCAGTATTAGGGGCGGGATGAACAATGAGCAGTTCTTC
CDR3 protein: CASIRGGMNNEQFF

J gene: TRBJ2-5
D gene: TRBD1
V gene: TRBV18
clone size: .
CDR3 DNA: TGTGCCAGCTCACGAGGGACAGGGTCTGGGGAGACCCAGTACTTC
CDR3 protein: CASSRGTGSGETQYF

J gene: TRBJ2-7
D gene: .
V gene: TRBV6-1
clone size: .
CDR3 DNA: TGTGCCAGCAGTGAAGGGACAGTAGGCACAGGGGAGCAGTACTTC
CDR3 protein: CASSEGTVGTGEQYF

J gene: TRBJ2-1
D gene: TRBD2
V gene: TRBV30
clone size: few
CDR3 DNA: TGTGCCTGGGATCTTGGGACTAGCGACTACAATGAGCAGTTCTTC
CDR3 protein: CAWDLGTSDYNEQFF

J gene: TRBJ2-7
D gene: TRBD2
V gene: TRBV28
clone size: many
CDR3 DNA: TGTGCCAGCAGTTCTCCTAGCGGGGGGCTGAAAGCCTACGAGCAGTACTTC
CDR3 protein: CASSSPSGGLKAYEQYF

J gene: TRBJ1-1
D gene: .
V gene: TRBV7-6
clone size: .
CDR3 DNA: TGTGCCAGCAGCTTACTAAGGGGTTCCACTGAAGCTTTCTTT
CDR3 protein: CASSLLRGSTEAFF

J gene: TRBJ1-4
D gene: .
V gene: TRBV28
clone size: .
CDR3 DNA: TGTGCCAGCAGTTTCGGTCGGATCACGGGGGAAAAACTGTTTTTT
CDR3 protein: CASSFGRITGEKLFF

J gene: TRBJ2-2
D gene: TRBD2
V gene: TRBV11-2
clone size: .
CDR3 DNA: TGTGCCAGCAGCTTAGTAGGCGGGAGCACTAAGGCCGGGGAGCTGTTTTTT
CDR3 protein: CASSLVGGSTKAGELFF

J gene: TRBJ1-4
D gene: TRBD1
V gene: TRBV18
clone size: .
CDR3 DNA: TGTGCCAGCTCACTGATGGGACAGTTATACGAAAAACTGTTTTTT
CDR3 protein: CASSLMGQLYEKLFF

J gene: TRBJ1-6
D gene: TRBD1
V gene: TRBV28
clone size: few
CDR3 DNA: TGTGCCAGCAGTTTACCCCTCCCCCGACCGACAGGGTATTCACCCCTCCACTTT
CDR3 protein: CASSLPLPRPTGYSPLHF

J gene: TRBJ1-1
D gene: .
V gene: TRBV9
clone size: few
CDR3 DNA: TGTGCCAGCACCCCCCAAGGGGGGGCAGCGACCACTGAAGCTTTCTTT
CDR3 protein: CASTPQGGAATTEAFF

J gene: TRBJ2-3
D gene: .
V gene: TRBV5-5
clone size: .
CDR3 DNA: TGTGCCAGCAGCTTACAGGCTACTAGCACAGATACGCAGTATTTT
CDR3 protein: CASSLQATSTDTQYF

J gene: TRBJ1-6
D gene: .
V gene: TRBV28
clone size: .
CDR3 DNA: TGTGCCAGCAGTTTACTTGACAGTCCCTCCTATAATTCACCCCTCCACTTT
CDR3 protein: CASSLLDSPSYNSPLHF

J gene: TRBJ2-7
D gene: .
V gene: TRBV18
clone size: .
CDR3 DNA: TGTGCCAGCTCACCCGGGACCGGGGGTGGGGAGCAGTACTTC
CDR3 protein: CASSPGTGGGEQYF

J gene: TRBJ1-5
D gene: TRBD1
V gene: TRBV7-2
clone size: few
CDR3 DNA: TGTGCCAGCAGCCCCCAGGGGGGCGAGTTTCAGCCCCAGCATTTT
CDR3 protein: CASSPQGGEFQPQHF

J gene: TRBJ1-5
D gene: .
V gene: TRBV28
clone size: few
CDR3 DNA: TGTGCCAGCAGTTTATTAAGGGGGAATGGTCAGCCCCAGCATTTT
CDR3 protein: CASSLLRGNGQPQHF

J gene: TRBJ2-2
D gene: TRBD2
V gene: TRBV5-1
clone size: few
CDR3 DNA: TGCGCCAGCAGCCGCGGGGGAGACCGCACCGGGGAGCTGTTTTTT
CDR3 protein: CASSRGGDRTGELFF

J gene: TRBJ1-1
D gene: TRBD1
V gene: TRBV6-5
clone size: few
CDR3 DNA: TGTGCCAGCAGTTCCGAATCGACAGGGACACCTTTCTTT
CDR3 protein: CASSSESTGTPFF

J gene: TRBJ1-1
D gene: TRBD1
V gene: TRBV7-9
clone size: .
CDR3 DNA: TGTGCCAGCAGCCCAAGACAGGGGGCAAGGACTGAAGCTTTCTTT
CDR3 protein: CASSPRQGARTEAFF

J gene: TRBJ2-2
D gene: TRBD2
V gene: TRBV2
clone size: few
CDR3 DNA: TGTGCCAGCAGTCCCTCGGGACTAGCGCAGAACACCGGGGAGCTGTTTTTT
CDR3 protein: CASSPSGLAQNTGELFF

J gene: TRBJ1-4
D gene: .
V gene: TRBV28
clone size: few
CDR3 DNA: TGTGCCAGCAGCCCCGACAGCTTGAATAAAAAACTGTTTTTT
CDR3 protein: CASSPDSLNKKLFF

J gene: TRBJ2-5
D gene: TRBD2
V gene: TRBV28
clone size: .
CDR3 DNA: TGTGCCAGCAGTTTTAGGGGACTAGCAGGAGAGACCCAGTACTTC
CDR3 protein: CASSFRGLAGETQYF

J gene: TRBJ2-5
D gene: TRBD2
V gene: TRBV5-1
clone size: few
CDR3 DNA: TGCGCCAGCAGCTTGGGGCCAGCGGGGGCGCAAGAGACCCAGTACTTC
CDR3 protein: CASSLGPAGAQETQYF

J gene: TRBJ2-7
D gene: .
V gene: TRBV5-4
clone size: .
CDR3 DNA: TGTGCCAGCAGCACAGAATTCTCCTACGAGCAGTACTTC
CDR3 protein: CASSTEFSYEQYF

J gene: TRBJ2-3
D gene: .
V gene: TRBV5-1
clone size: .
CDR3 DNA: TGCGCCAGCAGCTTGGATCAGATCACAGATACGCAGTATTTT
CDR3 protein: CASSLDQITDTQYF

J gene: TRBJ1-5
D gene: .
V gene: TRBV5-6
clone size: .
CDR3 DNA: TGTGCCAGCACCTTAGGGGGGGAGTATAGCAATCAGCCCCAGCATTTT
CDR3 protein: CASTLGGEYSNQPQHF

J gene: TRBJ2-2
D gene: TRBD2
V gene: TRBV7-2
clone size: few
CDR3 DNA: TGTGCCAGCAGCAAAAGAGCGGGAGGGCCCGACACCGGGGAGCTGTTTTTT
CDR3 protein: CASSKRAGGPDTGELFF